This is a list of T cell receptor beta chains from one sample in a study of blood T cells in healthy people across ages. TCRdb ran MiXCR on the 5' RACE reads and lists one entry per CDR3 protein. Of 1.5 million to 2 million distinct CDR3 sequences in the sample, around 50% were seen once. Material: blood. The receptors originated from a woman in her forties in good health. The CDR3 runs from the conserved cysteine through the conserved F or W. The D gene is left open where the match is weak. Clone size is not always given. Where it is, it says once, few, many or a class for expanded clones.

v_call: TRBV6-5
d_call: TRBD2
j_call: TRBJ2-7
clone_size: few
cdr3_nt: TGTGCCAGCAGTTTCCAGCGGGGTCTCTACAATGAGCAGTACTTC
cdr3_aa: CASSFQRGLYNEQYF

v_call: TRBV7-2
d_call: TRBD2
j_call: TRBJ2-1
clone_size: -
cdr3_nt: TGTGCCAGCAGTTTGAGAGCGGGGGGTACCAATGAGCAGTTCTTC
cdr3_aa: CASSLRAGGTNEQFF

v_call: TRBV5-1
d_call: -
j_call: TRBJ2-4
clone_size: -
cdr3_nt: TGCGCCAGCAGCTTGGTGCCCATAGCCAAAAACATTCAGTACTTC
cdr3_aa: CASSLVPIAKNIQYF

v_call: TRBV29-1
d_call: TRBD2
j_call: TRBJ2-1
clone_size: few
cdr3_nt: TGCAGCGGTGGACTAGGCGGCTCCTACAATGAGCAGTTCTTC
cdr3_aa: CSGGLGGSYNEQFF

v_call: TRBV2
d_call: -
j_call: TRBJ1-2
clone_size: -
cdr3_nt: TGTGCCAGCACCGTACCCACGGGATTGAGCTATGGCTACACCTTC
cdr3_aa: CASTVPTGLSYGYTF

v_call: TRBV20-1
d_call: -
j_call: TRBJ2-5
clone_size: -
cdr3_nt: TGCAGTGCTAGAGATCCACACGAGACCCAGTACTTC
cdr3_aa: CSARDPHETQYF

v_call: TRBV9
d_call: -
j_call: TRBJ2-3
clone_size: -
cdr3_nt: TGTGCCAGCAGTAGGGGGCGGGGGCACAGCACAGATACGCAGTATTTT
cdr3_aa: CASSRGRGHSTDTQYF

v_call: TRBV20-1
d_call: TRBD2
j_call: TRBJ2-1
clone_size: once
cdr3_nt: TGCAGTGCTTACTCCGAGACTAGCGGGGGGGGAACCTACAATGAGCAGTTCTTC
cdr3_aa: CSAYSETSGGGTYNEQFF

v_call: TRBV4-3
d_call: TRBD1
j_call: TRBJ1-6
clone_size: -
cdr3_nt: TGCGCCAGCAGCCAATCCGGGGGGACAGGGGTATCACCCCTCCACTTT
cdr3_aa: CASSQSGGTGVSPLHF

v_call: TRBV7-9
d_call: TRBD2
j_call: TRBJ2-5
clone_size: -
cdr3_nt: TGTGCCAGCAGCTTCAAGCGGGGGAGAGGAATGTATGAGCAGTACTTC
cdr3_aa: CASSFKRGRGMYEQYF

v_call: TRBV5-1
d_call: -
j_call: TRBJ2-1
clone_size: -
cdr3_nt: TGCGCCAGCATCTTGGACCAGACATACAATGAGCAGTTCTTC
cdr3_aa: CASILDQTYNEQFF

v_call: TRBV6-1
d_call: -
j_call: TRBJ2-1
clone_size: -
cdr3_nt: TGTGCCAGCAGTGAATCCGCAGGGGCGCGGGAGCAGTTCTTC
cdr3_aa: CASSESAGAREQFF

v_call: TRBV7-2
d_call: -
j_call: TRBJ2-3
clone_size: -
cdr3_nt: TGTGCCAGCAGCTTAGCTCTCGCGGACTACACAGATACGCAGTATTTT
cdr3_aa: CASSLALADYTDTQYF

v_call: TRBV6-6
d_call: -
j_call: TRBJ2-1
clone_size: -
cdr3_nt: TGTGCCAGCGGCATTTTAGGAGATGAGCAGTTCTTC
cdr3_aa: CASGILGDEQFF

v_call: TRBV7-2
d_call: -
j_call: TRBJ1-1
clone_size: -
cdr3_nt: TGTGCCAGCAGCTTCTCGACAGCGTGGAGCGCTGAAGCTTTCTTT
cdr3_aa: CASSFSTAWSAEAFF

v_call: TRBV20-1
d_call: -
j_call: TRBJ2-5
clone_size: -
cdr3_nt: TGCAGTGCTCGTAGACAGGCTCAAGAGACCCAGTACTTC
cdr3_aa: CSARRQAQETQYF

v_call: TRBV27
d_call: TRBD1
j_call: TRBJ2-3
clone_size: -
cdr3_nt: TGTGCCAGCAGTTTATCGACAGGGGCCGCGATGGATACGCAGTATTTT
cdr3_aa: CASSLSTGAAMDTQYF

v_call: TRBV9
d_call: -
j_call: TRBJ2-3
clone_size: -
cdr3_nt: TGTGCCAGCACCACCGACACGGGACTTCACACAGATACGCAGTATTTT
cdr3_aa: CASTTDTGLHTDTQYF

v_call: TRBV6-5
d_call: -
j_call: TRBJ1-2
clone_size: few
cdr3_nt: TGTGCCAGCAGTTCCGATTTCTTGGGCTATGGCTACACCTTC
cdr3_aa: CASSSDFLGYGYTF

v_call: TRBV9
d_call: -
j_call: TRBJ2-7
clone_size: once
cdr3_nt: TGTGCCAGCAATAGTGGACCGGGGAGATCCTACGAGCAGTACTTC
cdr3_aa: CASNSGPGRSYEQYF

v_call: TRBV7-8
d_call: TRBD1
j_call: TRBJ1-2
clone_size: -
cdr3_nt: TGTGCCAGCAGCATCTACAGGGGGTGGAACTATGGCTACACCTTC
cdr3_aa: CASSIYRGWNYGYTF

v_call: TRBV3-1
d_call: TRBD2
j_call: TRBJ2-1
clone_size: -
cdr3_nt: TGTGCCAGCAGCCAACAGACTAGCGGGGGGGCCCGTGAGCAGTTCTTC
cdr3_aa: CASSQQTSGGAREQFF

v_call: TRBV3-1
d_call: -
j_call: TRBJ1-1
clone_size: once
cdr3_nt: TGTGCCAGCAGCCATGGAGGGCATGCGTGGACTGAAGCTTTCTTT
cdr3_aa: CASSHGGHAWTEAFF

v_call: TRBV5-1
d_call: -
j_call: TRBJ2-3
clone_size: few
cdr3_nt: TGCGCCAGCAGCTTGGACAGGCCCTCCCGGGATACGCAGTATTTT
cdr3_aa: CASSLDRPSRDTQYF

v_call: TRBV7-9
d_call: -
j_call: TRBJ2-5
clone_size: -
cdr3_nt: TGTGCCAAGGGGGGGTTTGAAGAGACCCAGTACTTC
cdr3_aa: CAKGGFEETQYF

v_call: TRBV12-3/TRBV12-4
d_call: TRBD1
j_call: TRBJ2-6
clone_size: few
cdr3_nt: TGTGCCAGCAGTTTTAAGGGACAGGCCCTCTCTGGGGCCAACGTCCTGACTTTC
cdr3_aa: CASSFKGQALSGANVLTF

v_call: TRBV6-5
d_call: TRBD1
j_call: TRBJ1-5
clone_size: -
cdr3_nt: TGTGCCAGCAGGGAAACAGGGGCGGGCTATCAGCCCCAGCATTTT
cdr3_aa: CASRETGAGYQPQHF

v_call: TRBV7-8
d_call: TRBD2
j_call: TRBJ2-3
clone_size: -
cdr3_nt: TGTGCCAGCAGCTTAAGTTGGGGGGGACGCACAGATACGCAGTATTTT
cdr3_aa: CASSLSWGGRTDTQYF

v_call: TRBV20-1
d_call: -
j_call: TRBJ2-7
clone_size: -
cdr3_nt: TGCAGTGCTAGAGATCGCTTCCAGCCCACCTACGAGCAGTACTTC
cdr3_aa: CSARDRFQPTYEQYF

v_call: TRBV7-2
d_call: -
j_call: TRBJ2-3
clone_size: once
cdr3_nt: TGTGCCAGCAGCTCCCGTTTAAGGGGGGCAGATACGCAGTATTTT
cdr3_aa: CASSSRLRGADTQYF

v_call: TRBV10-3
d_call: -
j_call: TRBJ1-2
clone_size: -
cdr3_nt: TGTGCCATCAGTGAGGTTAGGGAAGCGGGCTACACCTTC
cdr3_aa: CAISEVREAGYTF

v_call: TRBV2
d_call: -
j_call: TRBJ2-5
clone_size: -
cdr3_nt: TGTGCCAGCAGGGCGACAGCCACAATCCAAGAGACCCAGTACTTC
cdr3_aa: CASRATATIQETQYF

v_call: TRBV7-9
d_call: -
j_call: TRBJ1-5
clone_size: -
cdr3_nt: TGTGCCAGCAGCTTAGCTCACTCTCCAGGGAGTCAGCCCCAGCATTTT
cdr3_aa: CASSLAHSPGSQPQHF

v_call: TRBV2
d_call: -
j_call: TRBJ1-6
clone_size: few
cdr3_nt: TGTGCCAGCAGTGAGGGGATCAGCTCCTATAATTCACCCCTCCACTTT
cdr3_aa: CASSEGISSYNSPLHF

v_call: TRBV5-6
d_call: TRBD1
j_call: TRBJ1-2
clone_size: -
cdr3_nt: TGTGCCAGCAGCCAACTTGACAGGGCCCCTAACTATGGCTACACCTTC
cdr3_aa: CASSQLDRAPNYGYTF

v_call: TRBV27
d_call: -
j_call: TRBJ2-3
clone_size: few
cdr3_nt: TGTGCCAGCAGTTTACTGCGGGGTAGGGCAGATACGCAGTATTTT
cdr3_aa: CASSLLRGRADTQYF

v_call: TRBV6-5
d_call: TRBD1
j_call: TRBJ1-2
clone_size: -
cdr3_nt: TGTGCCAGCAGCCCCGGACAGGGGAGCTACACCTTC
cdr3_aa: CASSPGQGSYTF

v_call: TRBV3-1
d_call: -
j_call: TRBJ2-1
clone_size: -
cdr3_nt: TGTGCCAGCAGACATTCGAGCTCCTACAATGAGCAGTTCTTC
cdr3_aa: CASRHSSSYNEQFF

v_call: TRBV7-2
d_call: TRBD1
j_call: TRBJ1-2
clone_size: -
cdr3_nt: TGTGCCAGCAGCCCGGGACAGGGGGAATCAGCTAACTATGGCTACACCTTC
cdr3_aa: CASSPGQGESANYGYTF

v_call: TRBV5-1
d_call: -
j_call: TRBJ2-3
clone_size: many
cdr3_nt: TGTGCCAGCAGCCCCGGGGGTGCTAGCACAGATACGCAGTATTTT
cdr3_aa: CASSPGGASTDTQYF

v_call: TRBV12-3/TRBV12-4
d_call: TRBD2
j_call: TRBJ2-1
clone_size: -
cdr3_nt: TGTGCCAGCAGTAAGGGGGCGGGGGGGAGAGACAATGAGCAGTTCTTC
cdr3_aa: CASSKGAGGRDNEQFF

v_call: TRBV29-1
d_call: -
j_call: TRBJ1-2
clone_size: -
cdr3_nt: TGCAGCGCCGGGGGTCCTGACTATGGCTACACCTTC
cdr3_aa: CSAGGPDYGYTF

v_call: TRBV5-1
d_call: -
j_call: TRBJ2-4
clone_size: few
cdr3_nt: TGCGCCAGCAGCTCCGGTCGGTCCAAAAACATTCAGTACTTC
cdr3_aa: CASSSGRSKNIQYF

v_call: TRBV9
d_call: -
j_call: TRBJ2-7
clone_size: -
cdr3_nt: TGTGCCAGCAGCGTAGGGGCCCCCGGTGAGCAGTACTTC
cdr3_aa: CASSVGAPGEQYF

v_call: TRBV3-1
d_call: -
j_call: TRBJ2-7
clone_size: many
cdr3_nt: TGTGCCAGCAGCCAAGGGGACTACGAGCAGTACTTC
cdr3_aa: CASSQGDYEQYF

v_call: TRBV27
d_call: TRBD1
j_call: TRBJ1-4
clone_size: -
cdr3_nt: TGTGCCAGCAGACGTCACGGGACAGCGAATAATGAAAAACTGTTTTTT
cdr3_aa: CASRRHGTANNEKLFF

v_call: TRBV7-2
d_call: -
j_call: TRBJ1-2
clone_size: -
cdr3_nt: TGTGCCAGCAGCTTAGCGCAGATCTCGCACTACACCTTC
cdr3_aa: CASSLAQISHYTF

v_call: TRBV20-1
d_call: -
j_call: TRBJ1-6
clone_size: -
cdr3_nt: TGCAGTGCTAGTGTACAGGCGAGCATTTCACCCCTCCACTTT
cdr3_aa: CSASVQASISPLHF

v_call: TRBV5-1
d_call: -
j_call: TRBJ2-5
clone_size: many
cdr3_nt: TGTGCCAGCAGCCCTCCCAAAGAGACCCAGTACTTC
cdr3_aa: CASSPPKETQYF

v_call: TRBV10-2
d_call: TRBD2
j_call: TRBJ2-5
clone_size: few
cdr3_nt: TGCGCCAGTCTTGCGGGGGGGCAACGGTTGGAGACCCAGTACTTC
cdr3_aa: CASLAGGQRLETQYF

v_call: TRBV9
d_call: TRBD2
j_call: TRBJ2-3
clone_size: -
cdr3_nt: TGTGCCAGCAGCGTAGAGCAGTGGGCGGGGGCGCAGTATTTT
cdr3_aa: CASSVEQWAGAQYF

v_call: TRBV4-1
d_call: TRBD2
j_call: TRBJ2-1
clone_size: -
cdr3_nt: TGCGCCAGCAGCCAAGACCAACCTCACACCTCCGGAAAAGGACTAGCGGGACCCCTGAATGAGCAGTTCTTC
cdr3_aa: CASSQDQPHTSGKGLAGPLNEQFF

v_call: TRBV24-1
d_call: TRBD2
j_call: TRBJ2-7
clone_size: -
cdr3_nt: TGTGCCACCAGTGATTTGAGTCCGGCTAGCGGGGGATCCGAGCAGTACTTC
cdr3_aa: CATSDLSPASGGSEQYF

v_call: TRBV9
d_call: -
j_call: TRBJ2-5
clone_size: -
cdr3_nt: TGTGCCAGCAGCGTGGGCCTCTCTCGAGGGCAGGAGACCCAGTACTTC
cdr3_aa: CASSVGLSRGQETQYF

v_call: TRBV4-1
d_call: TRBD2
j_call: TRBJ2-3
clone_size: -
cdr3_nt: TGCGCCAGCAGCCAAGGGGCTGTTGGACTAGGAAAGACAGATACGCAGTATTTT
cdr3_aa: CASSQGAVGLGKTDTQYF

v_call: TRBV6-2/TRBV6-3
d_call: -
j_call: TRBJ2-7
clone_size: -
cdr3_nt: TGTGCCAGCAGTCCGCCCGCACCGTTCTCCCACGAGCAGTACTTC
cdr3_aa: CASSPPAPFSHEQYF

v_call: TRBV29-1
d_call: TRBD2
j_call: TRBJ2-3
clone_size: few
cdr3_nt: TGCAGCGGGGCTAGCGGGGATTCAGATACGCAGTATTTT
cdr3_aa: CSGASGDSDTQYF

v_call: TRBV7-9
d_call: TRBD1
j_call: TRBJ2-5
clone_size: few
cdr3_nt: TGTGCCAGCAGCCTCAAAGGGGACAGGGCACAAGAGACCCAGTACTTC
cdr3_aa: CASSLKGDRAQETQYF

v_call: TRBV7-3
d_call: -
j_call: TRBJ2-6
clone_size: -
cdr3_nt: TGTGCCAGCAGTGCCGGGACGGAAGTGCGGGGGGCCAACGTCCTGACTTTC
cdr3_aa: CASSAGTEVRGANVLTF

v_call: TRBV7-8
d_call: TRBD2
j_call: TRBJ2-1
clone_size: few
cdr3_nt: TGTGCCAGCAGCTTAGTTCGTCTAGCGGGGGTGCCCTTACAGGGCTCCTACAATGAGCAGTTCTTC
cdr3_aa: CASSLVRLAGVPLQGSYNEQFF